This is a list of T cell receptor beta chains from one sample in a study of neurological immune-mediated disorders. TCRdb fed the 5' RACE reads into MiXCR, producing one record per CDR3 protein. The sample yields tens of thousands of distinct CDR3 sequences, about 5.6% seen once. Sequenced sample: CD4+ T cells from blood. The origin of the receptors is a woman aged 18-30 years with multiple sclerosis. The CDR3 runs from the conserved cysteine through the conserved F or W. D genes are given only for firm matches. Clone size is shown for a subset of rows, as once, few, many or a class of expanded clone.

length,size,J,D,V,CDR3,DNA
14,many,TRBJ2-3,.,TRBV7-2,CASTQRLVGDTQYF,TGTGCCAGCACCCAACGGCTAGTAGGAGATACGCAGTATTTT
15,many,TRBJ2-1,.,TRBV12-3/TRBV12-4,CASSFFGQGNNEQFF,TGTGCCAGCAGTTTTTTCGGGCAGGGGAACAATGAGCAGTTCTTC
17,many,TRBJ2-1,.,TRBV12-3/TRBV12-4,CASSLADYLAPYNEQFF,TGTGCCAGCAGTTTAGCGGACTACCTAGCCCCCTACAATGAGCAGTTCTTC
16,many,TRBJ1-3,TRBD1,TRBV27,CASSSRQGTSGNTIYF,TGTGCCAGCAGTTCTCGACAGGGGACTTCTGGAAACACCATATATTTT
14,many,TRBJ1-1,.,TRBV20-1,CSADDRGGWNEAFF,TGCAGTGCTGACGACCGAGGGGGGTGGAACGAAGCTTTCTTT
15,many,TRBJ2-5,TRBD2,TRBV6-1,CASSPGGGAQETQYF,TGTGCCAGCAGTCCCGGGGGGGGGGCCCAAGAGACCCAGTACTTC
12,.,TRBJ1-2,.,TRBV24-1,CATTRSNYGYTF,TGTGCCACCACCCGGAGTAACTATGGCTACACCTTC
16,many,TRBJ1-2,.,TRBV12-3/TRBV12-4,CASSLAVAATHTRNTF,TGTGCCAGCAGTTTAGCGGTGGCAGCCACCCACACGAGGAACACCTTC
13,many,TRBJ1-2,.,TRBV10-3,CAISEATAGGYTF,TGTGCCATCAGTGAGGCGACAGCAGGTGGCTACACCTTC
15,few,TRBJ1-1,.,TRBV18,CASSPKQLMNTEAFF,TGTGCCAGCTCACCAAAACAGCTAATGAACACTGAAGCTTTCTTT
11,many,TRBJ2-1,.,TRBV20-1,CSARGGYEQFF,TGCAGTGCTAGGGGAGGCTATGAGCAGTTCTTC
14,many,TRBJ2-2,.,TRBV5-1,CASSSGQNTGELFF,TGCGCCAGCAGCTCCGGACAGAACACCGGGGAGCTGTTTTTT
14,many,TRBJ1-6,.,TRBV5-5,CASSLGRGDSPLHF,TGTGCCAGCAGCTTGGGCAGGGGCGATTCACCCCTCCACTTT
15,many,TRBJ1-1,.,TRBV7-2,CASSSTWGDNTEAFF,TGTGCCAGCAGCTCAACATGGGGGGATAACACTGAAGCTTTCTTT
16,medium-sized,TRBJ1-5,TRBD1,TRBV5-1,CASSEGQNRGNQPQHF,TGCGCCAGCAGCGAGGGACAGAACCGCGGCAATCAGCCCCAGCATTTT
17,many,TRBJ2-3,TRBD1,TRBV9,CASSTRTGGRETGTQYF,TGTGCCAGCAGCACCCGGACAGGGGGTAGGGAGACGGGTACGCAGTATTTT
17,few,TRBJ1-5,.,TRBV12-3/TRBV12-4,CASSSRSREKPNQPQHF,TGTGCCAGCAGTTCCCGGAGCAGGGAGAAACCGAATCAGCCCCAGCATTTT
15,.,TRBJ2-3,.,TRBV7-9,CASSKGEISTDTQYF,TGTGCCAGCAGCAAAGGCGAGATAAGCACAGATACGCAGTATTTT
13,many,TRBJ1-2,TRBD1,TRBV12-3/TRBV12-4,CASSSGQAYGYTF,TGTGCCAGCAGTTCAGGACAGGCCTATGGCTACACCTTC